This record looks at one T cell receptor (beta chain) sequence and its context. Its antigen is unknown. Antigen-specific CD4+ T cells were expanded with viral peptide pools in the ViraFEST assay before sequencing. The culture ran for roughly ten days before CD4+ T cells were isolated. Sometime from March through December 2020, the person acquired a SARS-CoV-2 infection that PCR confirmed. Data came from immunoSEQ multiplex PCR; TCRdb stores just in-frame clones and leaves some out. The sample includes tens of thousands of clones, over 65% of them seen just once. This entry comes from a study of vaccination effects on CD4 cells after COVID-19. The starting material was CD4+ T cells from PBMCs cultured with HIV peptides, obtained before COVID-19 vaccination. Described subset: HIV-1 Nef peptide pool negative control/reference culture. The receptor comes from a human donor who had a prior SARS-CoV-2 infection.

For the CDR3, the DNA is TGTGCCAGCAGCACCCATAGCGGGGGCACAGATACGCAGTATTTT. This codes for CASSTHSGGTDTQYF. The chain couples TRBV5-4 to TRBJ2-3, with 8 bases aligning to TRBD2. After removal of 4 bases from V and 1 base from J, the junction contained 5 bases not matched to a gene. The CDR3 runs to 15 residues. CDR1 SGHNT and CDR2 YYREEE come from the germline V gene (reference sequence).